This record covers a single TCR beta chain. Its target is unknown. Per germline, CDR1 LGHNA and CDR2 YNFKEQ. V gave up 4 bases and J gave up 7 bases; unmatched junction bases: 4. This CDR3 has 13 residues. Generated by immunoSEQ multiplex PCR, the TCRdb table keeps only in-frame clones and is missing some. The sample contains 140,000 to 150,000 clones, 92% of which appear only once. This record comes from a study of T cell responses to AZD1222 COVID-19 vaccine. Study-level findings and limits: Clonal diversity may have been underestimated in mostly white British donors. Per reports, nearly half of all spike-specific TCRs target regions that are unmutated in variants.

V is TRBV4-2 and J is TRBJ1-5; the match to TRBD1 covers 7 bases. Source: peripheral blood, taken 28 days after the second AZD1222 dose. This receptor was taken from an adult who received the AZD1222 COVID-19 vaccine. In DNA form, the CDR3 reads TGTGCCAGCAGCCTTTCAGGGGGGCAGCCCCAGCATTTT. Translation: CASSLSGGQPQHF.